This T cell receptor (beta chain) was retrieved from a study of graft-versus-host responses after intestinal transplantation (dated by TCRdb to the early 2020s). With regard to the full study: Recipients received multivisceral, liver-intestinal, or isolated intestinal transplants. To identify alloreactive clones, pre-transplant mixed lymphocyte reaction products were sequenced and compared with unstimulated pre-transplant donor and recipient T cells. Rather than going through the commercial service, samples from a few later patients were sequenced in-house on an Illumina MiSeq and processed with MiXCR. The cohort enrolled 20 to 25 intestinal transplant recipients including one retransplant, and a few patients lacking pretransplant specimens were excluded. Bulk TCR-beta CDR3 sequencing was used to track graft-versus-host and host-versus-graft alloreactive T cell clones in the graft, circulation and bone marrow after intestinal transplantation. Every recipient was given anti-thymocyte globulin induction, followed by about three years of maintenance tacrolimus and steroids. A peak of at least 4% donor T cells among recipient peripheral blood mononuclear cells was the definition used for donor T cell macrochimerism. The study at large found these results: High GvH to HvG T cell clonal ratios were observed in the allografts of patients with donor T cell macrochimerism. Early after transplant, peak levels of circulating GvH clones were found to be associated with declines in HvG clones. The relatively low number and heterogeneity of intestinal transplant patients limited the conclusions. GvH clones were detected in recipient bone marrow, and some of these GvH clones were observed earlier in ileal mucosa or blood, consistent with an intestinal mucosal origin.

This sample's time point label indicates: cells obtained before transplantation from donor or recipient. CD3+CD4+ and CD3+CD8+ populations were FACS-sorted from unstimulated pre-transplant donor and recipient cells taken from spleen or lymph nodes. Library generation was performed with the immunoSEQ multiplex PCR assay. For most patients, genomic DNA was isolated with the Qiagen DNeasy Blood and Tissue Kit and shipped frozen to Adaptive Biotechnologies for TCR sequencing. High-throughput TCR-beta CDR3 sequencing of genomic DNA from most patients was performed by Adaptive Biotechnologies. The paper's processing steps were these. Adaptive's ImmunoSEQ software was the source of the TCR sequencing data for around 20 patients, while a few other patients were processed with MiXCR and VDJtools. To correct CD4 versus CD8 sorting errors, any sequence found in both subsets at a frequency ratio below 5:1 was removed. Because the origin of CDR3 nucleotide sequences shared between donor and recipient could not be assigned, those sequences were removed. At least 2-fold expansion over unstimulated cells and a minimum CFSE-low frequency of 0.002% (template counts) or 0.001% (read counts) were required for clones to be classified as alloreactive. A clone was considered mappable if detected in the sequenced pre-transplant spleen, lymph node, or MLR CFSE-low populations of the donor or recipient. The cumulative frequency of alloreactive clones was calculated as a percentage of all sequences, weighted by copy number. TCRdb took over this immuneACCESS table, retaining in-frame rearrangements with V and J assigned. Such tables are incomplete; in checked studies, under half of the missing clones stem from an unresolved V gene, and the remainder is unexplained. The DNA was the basis for D and trimming; V, J and clone size are from that table. For this sample there are approximately 90,000 clones; less than 95% appear just once. The top ten clones comprise roughly 0.43% of the sample.

Of note for this clone: This receptor's antigen is unknown. No base qualities exist here, and no much larger clone lies one base off it.

Unmatched junction bases come to 3, with V trimmed by 5 bases and J by 4 bases. From the cysteine up to the phenylalanine, the CDR3 has a length of 13 residues. Solely the CDR3 DNA is kept, with 39 bases framed from the first base. Based on the germline V gene, the CDR1 and CDR2 sequences are SNHLY and FYNNEI. The specimen was unstimulated CD8+ T cells sorted from spleen or lymph node cells, collected before transplant. Recombination joined TRBV2 with TRBJ1-1, with 8 bases matching TRBD1. The source is a human donor who was the organ donor for an intestinal transplant. The nucleotide sequence is TGTGCCAGCAGTCCTACAGGGGGCACTGAAGCTTTCTTT. Its coded protein is CASSPTGGTEAFF.